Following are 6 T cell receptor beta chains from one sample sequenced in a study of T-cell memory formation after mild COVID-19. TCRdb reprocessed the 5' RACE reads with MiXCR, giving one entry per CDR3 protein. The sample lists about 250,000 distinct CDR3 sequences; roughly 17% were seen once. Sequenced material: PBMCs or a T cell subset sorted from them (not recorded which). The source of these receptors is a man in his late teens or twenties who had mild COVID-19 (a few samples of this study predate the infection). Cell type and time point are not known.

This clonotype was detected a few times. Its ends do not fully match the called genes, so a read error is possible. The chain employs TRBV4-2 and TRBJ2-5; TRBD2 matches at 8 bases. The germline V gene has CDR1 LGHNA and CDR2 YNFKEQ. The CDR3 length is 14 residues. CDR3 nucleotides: TGTGCCAGCAGCCCGCGGGGGGTACAAGAGGCCCAGTACTTC. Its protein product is CASSPRGVQEAQYF.

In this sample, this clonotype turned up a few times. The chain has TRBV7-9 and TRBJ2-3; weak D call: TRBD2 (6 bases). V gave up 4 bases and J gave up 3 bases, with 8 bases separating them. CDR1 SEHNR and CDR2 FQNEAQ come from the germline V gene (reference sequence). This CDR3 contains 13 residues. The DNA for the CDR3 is TGTGCCAGCAGCTCGCTAGCGACAGATACGCAGTATTTT. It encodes CASSSLATDTQYF.

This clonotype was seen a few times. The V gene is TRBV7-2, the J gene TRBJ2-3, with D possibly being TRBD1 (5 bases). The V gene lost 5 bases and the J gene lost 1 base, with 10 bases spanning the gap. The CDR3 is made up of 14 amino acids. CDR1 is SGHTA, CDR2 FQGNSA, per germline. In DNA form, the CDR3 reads TGTGCCAGCAGCAGACAGTCGGGCACAGATACGCAGTATTTT. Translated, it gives CASSRQSGTDTQYF.

The CDR3 DNA reads as TGCGCCAGCAGGTCCGGGGTGCCCCCAGGGACCCAGTACTTC. Translated: CASRSGVPPGTQYF. V is TRBV5-1 and J is TRBJ2-5; tentative D call: TRBD2 (5 bases). The V end lost 5 bases, the J end lost 7 bases, and 18 bases lay between the germline ends. This CDR3 is 14 amino acids long. CDR1 SGHRS and CDR2 YFSETQ come from the germline V gene.

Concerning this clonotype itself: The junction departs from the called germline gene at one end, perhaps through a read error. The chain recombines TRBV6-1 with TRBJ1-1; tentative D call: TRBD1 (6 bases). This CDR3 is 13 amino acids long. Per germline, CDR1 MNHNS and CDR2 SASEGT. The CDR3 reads CATSGQQNTEAFF. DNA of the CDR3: TGCGCCACCTCGGGACAACAGAACACTGAAGCTTTCTTT.

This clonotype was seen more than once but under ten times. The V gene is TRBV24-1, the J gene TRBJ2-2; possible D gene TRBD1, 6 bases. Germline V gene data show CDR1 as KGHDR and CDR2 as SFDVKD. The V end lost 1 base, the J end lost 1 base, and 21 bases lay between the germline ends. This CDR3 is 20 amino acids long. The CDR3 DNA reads TGTGCCACCAGTGATTTCGGGTCGGCAGGGGATAACAGGAACACCGGGGAGCTGTTTTTT. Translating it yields CATSDFGSAGDNRNTGELFF.